Listed below are T cell receptor beta chains from one sample, sequenced in a study of beta chain features in type 1 diabetes. The protocol was immunoSEQ multiplex PCR, while the TCRdb copy is restricted to in-frame clones and leaves out a portion. The repertoire consists of hundreds of thousands of clones, with 9.6% occurring once and the leading ten covering 0.034%. Source material: naive CD4+ T cells from blood. The receptors were gathered from a woman between 18 and 30 years old in good health. Each CDR3 is given with its conserved first and last residue. Fields, in order: CDR3 DNA, CDR3 protein, V gene, clone size, J gene, D gene. The D gene is left open where the match is weak. Clone size is shown for a subset of rows, as once, few, many or a class of expanded clone.

cdr3_nt: TGTGCCAGCAGTCTCGGACAGCGCTATGGCTACACCTTC
cdr3_aa: CASSLGQRYGYTF
v_call: TRBV25-1
clone_size: few
j_call: TRBJ1-2
d_call: .

cdr3_nt: TGTGCCAGCAGCGTTGGACAGAACTATGGCTACACCTTC
cdr3_aa: CASSVGQNYGYTF
v_call: TRBV2
clone_size: .
j_call: TRBJ1-2
d_call: .

cdr3_nt: TGTGCCTGGAGTGTTCCCCCTGGACAGGGGAAGGACGAGCAGTACTTC
cdr3_aa: CAWSVPPGQGKDEQYF
v_call: TRBV30
clone_size: few
j_call: TRBJ2-7
d_call: TRBD1

cdr3_nt: TGCGCCAGCAGTCAGACTAGCGGAAAAGAGACCCAGTACTTC
cdr3_aa: CASSQTSGKETQYF
v_call: TRBV5-1
clone_size: few
j_call: TRBJ2-5
d_call: TRBD2

cdr3_nt: TGCGCCAGCAGCTGGGGACTAGCGGACACAGATACGCAGTATTTT
cdr3_aa: CASSWGLADTDTQYF
v_call: TRBV5-1
clone_size: .
j_call: TRBJ2-3
d_call: TRBD2

cdr3_nt: TGTGCCAGCAGTTTCTCAGCGGGAGTATATGACTCCTACAATGAGCAGTTCTTC
cdr3_aa: CASSFSAGVYDSYNEQFF
v_call: TRBV27
clone_size: .
j_call: TRBJ2-1
d_call: TRBD2

cdr3_nt: TGTGCCAGCAGTCGTACAGGGAATAATTCACCCCTCCACTTT
cdr3_aa: CASSRTGNNSPLHF
v_call: TRBV6-4
clone_size: .
j_call: TRBJ1-6
d_call: .

cdr3_nt: TGTGCCAGCAGTTTCCCCCGAGAACCCTACGAGCAGTACTTC
cdr3_aa: CASSFPREPYEQYF
v_call: TRBV28
clone_size: few
j_call: TRBJ2-7
d_call: .

cdr3_nt: TGTGCCAGCAGCCCCTCGGGGTCCTCCTACAATGAGCAGTTCTTC
cdr3_aa: CASSPSGSSYNEQFF
v_call: TRBV5-4
clone_size: few
j_call: TRBJ2-1
d_call: .

cdr3_nt: TGCAGCGTTGCGCAGGGAATGAACACTGAAGCTTTCTTT
cdr3_aa: CSVAQGMNTEAFF
v_call: TRBV29-1
clone_size: .
j_call: TRBJ1-1
d_call: .

cdr3_nt: TGCAGAGCGAATCGACAAGAGACCCAGTACTTC
cdr3_aa: CRANRQETQYF
v_call: TRBV20-1
clone_size: .
j_call: TRBJ2-5
d_call: .

cdr3_nt: TGTGCCAGCCGTCAAACTCGGGCAGATACGCAGTATTTT
cdr3_aa: CASRQTRADTQYF
v_call: TRBV27
clone_size: .
j_call: TRBJ2-3
d_call: .

cdr3_nt: TGTGCCAGTCGACTGCTTAGCACAGATACGCAGTATTTT
cdr3_aa: CASRLLSTDTQYF
v_call: TRBV19
clone_size: .
j_call: TRBJ2-3
d_call: .

cdr3_nt: TGTGCCAGCAGCCGACCCCCCAGGGGCGAAAAACTGTTTTTT
cdr3_aa: CASSRPPRGEKLFF
v_call: TRBV28
clone_size: few
j_call: TRBJ1-4
d_call: .

cdr3_nt: TGTGCCAGCAGTCCCCCCCGAACCTGGACTAGCGGTAACACCGGGGAGCTGTTTTTT
cdr3_aa: CASSPPRTWTSGNTGELFF
v_call: TRBV2
clone_size: .
j_call: TRBJ2-2
d_call: TRBD2

cdr3_nt: TGCGCCAGCAGCAAACTAGCGGGGGGGGGCAATGAGCAGTTCTTC
cdr3_aa: CASSKLAGGGNEQFF
v_call: TRBV5-1
clone_size: few
j_call: TRBJ2-1
d_call: TRBD2

cdr3_nt: TGCAGCGTCGCCGGAGGGACAGGGGACGGTCAGCCCCAGCATTTT
cdr3_aa: CSVAGGTGDGQPQHF
v_call: TRBV29-1
clone_size: few
j_call: TRBJ1-5
d_call: TRBD1